The present TCR beta chain was sequenced within a study of blood T cell repertoires in COVID-19. For the study at large: Nucleic acid was either cDNA or gDNA, and it came from T cells, B-cell-depleted T cells, or PBMCs.

This CDR3 contains 13 residues. With 2 bases removed from V and 0 bases from J, the gap between germline ends came to 7 bases. Germline V gene lookup returns CDR1 SQVTM and CDR2 ANQGSEA. Methods used by the authors: Amplified reference gene primers provided the basis for estimating nucleated cell counts. Produced via immunoSEQ multiplex PCR; TCRdb's table is partial and in-frame only. D and trimming come from the DNA, and the V and J calls and clone size come from that table. The sample has about 180,000 clones, around 85% seen once; the top ten hold 11%. Source material: peripheral blood. V and J are TRBV29-1 and TRBJ2-5; D perhaps matches TRBD1 (6 bases). This TCR derives from a human donor with active or convalescent COVID-19. The donor label of this sample is uncertain. As DNA, the CDR3 is TGCAGCGTTGAAACAGGGTACCAAGAGACCCAGTACTTC. Encoded protein: CSVETGYQETQYF.